This TCR beta chain was sequenced in a study of CD8+CD57+ T cells in acquired aplastic anemia (dated by TCRdb to 2017 to 2018). In terms of the full investigation: A mean of approximately 3 ug of DNA, ranging from roughly 0.18 to 30 ug, was extracted from sorted CD4+ and CD8+ cells. CD8+CD57+ expansion was defined as a frequency above the mean frequency observed in healthy subjects. Study-wide conclusions, independent of this receptor: Patients and healthy controls showed no significant difference in CD8+ Simpson's diversity (P=0.060). Although roughly 29 CD8+ CDR3 sequences were shared by patients and controls, these sequences appeared highly expressed in patients and within the immunodominant clones of patients.

Genomic DNA was used as template for profiling of TCR beta VDJ combinations and CDR3 sequences. An Illumina HiSeq 2000 was used for TCR repertoire sequencing. Concerning the study's data processing: Repertoire assessment relied on Simpson's diversity index, CDR3 size and DJ length profiles, and TRBV/TRBJ rearrangement plots. The most abundant DNA sequence in the deep sequencing data was taken as the immunodominant clone. CDR3 amino acid sequences were screened for sharing across subjects and compared with published repertoires and the VDJdb database. TCRdb itself trimmed the public reads at Q25 with fastp, ran MiXCR and retained productive beta chains. Each record represents a unique CDR3 protein, reported with the most common genes and DNA among its rows. TCRdb, not the original authors, processed these V and J calls. Counted in this sample were 80,000 to 100,000 distinct CDR3 sequences; around 68% of them appeared once. The top ten clones comprise over 55% of the sample.

As regards this clonotype: The antigen this receptor binds is unknown. Base qualities were left out, and no much larger clone turns up one base away.

The germline V gene supplies CDR1 SNHLY and CDR2 FYNNEI. Trimming takes 6 bases from V and 4 bases from J, and the germline ends sit 9 bases apart. Measured from the cysteine to the phenylalanine, the CDR3 is 13 residues long. The entry retains the CDR3 DNA only, 39 bases that are in frame from base 1. The patients picked for sequencing were ones in whom flow cytometry had shown an expansion of CD8+CD57+ cells. Every patient had severe acquired aplastic anemia, diagnosed using the International Study of Aplastic Anemia and Agranulocytosis and Camitta criteria. At the time blood was sampled, none of the patients had received any therapy. The study deep-sequenced TCR repertoires of sorted CD4+ and CD8+ blood T cells from severe aplastic anemia patients and healthy subjects. Patients were enrolled under clinicaltrials.gov protocols 00001620, 01623167, 00001397, 00071045, 00081523 and 00961064 in the USA. Ficoll-Paque density gradient centrifugation was used to isolate peripheral blood mononuclear cells. Before DNA extraction, CD4+ and CD8+ T cells were sorted by FACS or by magnetic beads.

The TCR originated in a human donor with aplastic anemia. The sequencing sample was made of sorted CD4+, CD8+, or CD8+CD57+ T cells (not recorded which) from PBMCs. The chain is assembled from TRBV2 and TRBJ2-2; the D segment could be TRBD2, given 5 matching bases. This receptor carries the CDR3 CASRERLTGELFF. In nucleotides, the sequence is TGTGCCAGCAGGGAGCGGCTCACCGGGGAGCTGTTTTTT.